This is a list of T cell receptor beta chains from one sample in a study of T cell clonotyping in hematopoietic cell transplantation. Sequenced by immunoSEQ multiplex PCR; TCRdb stores in-frame clones only, minus some. The sample has some 28,000 clones; more than 65% are singletons. The sample here was peripheral blood mononuclear cells, taken before stem cell transplant. Every receptor here comes from a man between 35 and 55 years old with acute myeloid leukemia. Some clones in this sample may be carry-over from other donors' samples. CDR3s include the opening cysteine and the closing phenylalanine or tryptophan. The order of the fields is J gene, D gene, V gene, clone size, CDR3 protein, CDR3 DNA. D genes are given only for firm matches. Some rows mark clone size as missing; the rest say once, few, many or name a class of expanded clone.

j_gene: TRBJ1-2; d_gene: NA; v_gene: TRBV21-1; abundance: NA; CDR3aa: CASSTARQGWIGRINYGYTF; CDR3nt: TGTGCCAGCAGCACCGCACGACAGGGTTGGATCGGGCGAATTAACTATGGCTACACCTTC
j_gene: TRBJ2-1; d_gene: NA; v_gene: TRBV29-1; abundance: NA; CDR3aa: CSVGQENEQFF; CDR3nt: TGCAGCGTTGGACAGGAGAATGAGCAGTTCTTC
j_gene: TRBJ2-1; d_gene: NA; v_gene: TRBV7-9; abundance: NA; CDR3aa: CASSRPGAYNEQFF; CDR3nt: TGTGCCAGCAGCCGACCGGGGGCCTACAATGAGCAGTTCTTC
j_gene: TRBJ1-5; d_gene: TRBD1; v_gene: TRBV29-1; abundance: NA; CDR3aa: CSVQQGSSDQPQHF; CDR3nt: TGCAGCGTTCAACAGGGGTCGTCAGATCAGCCCCAGCATTTT
j_gene: TRBJ2-3; d_gene: NA; v_gene: TRBV10-3; abundance: NA; CDR3aa: CAITGDKTDTQYF; CDR3nt: TGTGCCATCACCGGGGATAAGACAGATACGCAGTATTTT
j_gene: TRBJ1-1; d_gene: NA; v_gene: TRBV29-1; abundance: NA; CDR3aa: CSVARTGDTEAFF; CDR3nt: TGCAGCGTTGCTCGGACGGGGGACACTGAAGCTTTCTTT
j_gene: TRBJ1-2; d_gene: NA; v_gene: TRBV30; abundance: NA; CDR3aa: CAWRGTGWGYGYTF; CDR3nt: TGTGCCTGGAGGGGCACCGGGTGGGGGTATGGCTACACCTTC
j_gene: TRBJ2-7; d_gene: NA; v_gene: TRBV5-6; abundance: NA; CDR3aa: CASSLLLAKYEQYF; CDR3nt: TGTGCCAGCAGCTTGCTGCTAGCGAAGTACGAGCAGTACTTC
j_gene: TRBJ1-1; d_gene: NA; v_gene: TRBV28; abundance: NA; CDR3aa: CASSVGAGDRTEAFF; CDR3nt: TGTGCCAGCTCGGTCGGGGCAGGGGATAGGACTGAAGCTTTCTTT
j_gene: TRBJ1-2; d_gene: TRBD1; v_gene: TRBV6-5; abundance: NA; CDR3aa: CASSRDRGREYGYTF; CDR3nt: TGTGCCAGCAGTAGGGACAGGGGGCGCGAATATGGCTACACCTTC
j_gene: TRBJ1-1; d_gene: NA; v_gene: TRBV7-2; abundance: NA; CDR3aa: CASSLVSGNTEAFF; CDR3nt: TGTGCCAGCAGCTTAGTTTCCGGGAACACTGAAGCTTTCTTT
j_gene: TRBJ1-2; d_gene: TRBD1; v_gene: TRBV28; abundance: NA; CDR3aa: CASSWPSGFGTDYGYTF; CDR3nt: TGTGCCAGCAGTTGGCCATCGGGATTCGGGACAGACTATGGCTACACCTTC
j_gene: TRBJ2-3; d_gene: NA; v_gene: TRBV30; abundance: NA; CDR3aa: CAWTALGADTQYF; CDR3nt: TGTGCCTGGACTGCCTTAGGCGCAGATACGCAGTATTTT
j_gene: TRBJ1-4; d_gene: NA; v_gene: TRBV11-3; abundance: NA; CDR3aa: CASSLRDGAEKLFF; CDR3nt: TGTGCCAGCAGTCTCCGGGACGGGGCTGAAAAACTGTTTTTT
j_gene: TRBJ1-2; d_gene: NA; v_gene: TRBV5-1; abundance: NA; CDR3aa: CASSLVLGGTKRRGNYYGYTF; CDR3nt: TGCGCCAGCAGCTTGGTTCTCGGAGGGACAAAAAGAAGGGGTAATTACTATGGCTACACCTTC
j_gene: TRBJ1-2; d_gene: NA; v_gene: TRBV10-3; abundance: NA; CDR3aa: CAISESWGGVGGGYTF; CDR3nt: TGTGCCATCAGTGAGTCTTGGGGTGGCGTCGGGGGAGGCTACACCTTC
j_gene: TRBJ2-7; d_gene: TRBD1; v_gene: TRBV29-1; abundance: NA; CDR3aa: CSVQTDRGHDEQYF; CDR3nt: TGCAGCGTTCAGACGGACAGGGGGCACGACGAGCAGTACTTC
j_gene: TRBJ1-2; d_gene: NA; v_gene: TRBV29-1; abundance: large; CDR3aa: CSVEGFGYTF; CDR3nt: TGCAGCGTTGAAGGGTTCGGCTACACCTTC
j_gene: TRBJ2-1; d_gene: NA; v_gene: TRBV4-1; abundance: NA; CDR3aa: CASSQERAREQFF; CDR3nt: TGCGCCAGCAGCCAAGAACGGGCGCGGGAGCAGTTCTTC
j_gene: TRBJ1-1; d_gene: NA; v_gene: TRBV4-1; abundance: NA; CDR3aa: CASSQNAGEQGGEAFF; CDR3nt: TGCGCCAGCAGCCAAAACGCCGGGGAACAGGGAGGTGAAGCTTTCTTT
j_gene: TRBJ1-3; d_gene: NA; v_gene: TRBV6-1; abundance: few; CDR3aa: CASSEPISGNTIYF; CDR3nt: TGTGCCAGCAGTGAGCCGATATCTGGAAACACCATATATTTT
j_gene: TRBJ2-3; d_gene: TRBD2; v_gene: TRBV10-3; abundance: NA; CDR3aa: CATGLAGASDTQYF; CDR3nt: TGTGCCACCGGACTAGCGGGAGCGTCAGATACGCAGTATTTT
j_gene: TRBJ2-5; d_gene: NA; v_gene: TRBV6-5; abundance: few; CDR3aa: CASMRRQEETQYF; CDR3nt: TGTGCCAGCATGCGGAGACAGGAAGAGACCCAGTACTTC
j_gene: TRBJ1-2; d_gene: NA; v_gene: TRBV29-1; abundance: NA; CDR3aa: CSVERGAAIYGYTF; CDR3nt: TGCAGCGTTGAAAGAGGGGCGGCCATCTATGGCTACACCTTC
j_gene: TRBJ2-7; d_gene: NA; v_gene: TRBV2; abundance: NA; CDR3aa: CASSEFAGIGYEQYF; CDR3nt: TGTGCCAGCAGTGAATTTGCAGGGATAGGCTACGAGCAGTACTTC
j_gene: TRBJ2-1; d_gene: TRBD2; v_gene: TRBV5-6; abundance: NA; CDR3aa: CASNLIAGDNEQFF; CDR3nt: TGTGCCAGCAACTTGATAGCGGGAGACAATGAGCAGTTCTTC
j_gene: TRBJ1-1; d_gene: NA; v_gene: TRBV7-3; abundance: NA; CDR3aa: CASRQGMNTEAFF; CDR3nt: TGTGCCAGCAGACAGGGTATGAACACTGAAGCTTTCTTT
j_gene: TRBJ2-1; d_gene: NA; v_gene: TRBV5-1; abundance: NA; CDR3aa: CASSLPSSYNEQFF; CDR3nt: TGCGCCAGCAGCTTACCTAGCTCCTACAATGAGCAGTTCTTC
j_gene: TRBJ1-1; d_gene: NA; v_gene: TRBV25-1; abundance: NA; CDR3aa: CASSELQNTEAFF; CDR3nt: TGTGCCAGCAGTGAATTACAGAACACTGAAGCTTTCTTT
j_gene: TRBJ1-2; d_gene: NA; v_gene: TRBV6-6; abundance: NA; CDR3aa: CASTRGDYGYTF; CDR3nt: TGTGCCAGCACTCGGGGGGACTATGGCTACACCTTC
j_gene: TRBJ2-2; d_gene: NA; v_gene: TRBV10-3; abundance: NA; CDR3aa: CAISEKGFQTGELFF; CDR3nt: TGTGCCATCAGTGAGAAAGGCTTCCAAACCGGGGAGCTGTTTTTT
j_gene: TRBJ1-1; d_gene: NA; v_gene: TRBV6-1; abundance: NA; CDR3aa: CASSVTGTTEAFF; CDR3nt: TGTGCCAGCAGTGTAACCGGGACAACTGAAGCTTTCTTT
j_gene: TRBJ1-3; d_gene: NA; v_gene: TRBV6-5; abundance: once; CDR3aa: CASTLTMGHRDTIYF; CDR3nt: TGTGCCAGCACCCTCACCATGGGACATCGAGACACCATATATTTT
j_gene: TRBJ2-2; d_gene: TRBD2; v_gene: TRBV19; abundance: NA; CDR3aa: CASSISGLAGGGGTGELFF; CDR3nt: TGTGCCAGTAGTATCTCGGGACTAGCGGGAGGAGGTGGCACCGGGGAGCTGTTTTTT
j_gene: TRBJ2-1; d_gene: NA; v_gene: TRBV25-1; abundance: NA; CDR3aa: CASSAASYNEQFF; CDR3nt: TGTGCCAGCTCCGCAGCCTCCTACAATGAGCAGTTCTTC
j_gene: TRBJ1-1; d_gene: NA; v_gene: TRBV7-9; abundance: once; CDR3aa: CASSPGRGTGTEAFF; CDR3nt: TGTGCCAGCAGCCCAGGCAGGGGTACTGGCACTGAAGCTTTCTTT
j_gene: TRBJ2-2; d_gene: NA; v_gene: TRBV6-5; abundance: NA; CDR3aa: CASSPPADGAGELFF; CDR3nt: TGTGCCAGCAGTCCCCCAGCGGATGGGGCCGGGGAGCTGTTTTTT
j_gene: TRBJ1-5; d_gene: NA; v_gene: TRBV19; abundance: NA; CDR3aa: CASSMTAYSNQPQHF; CDR3nt: TGTGCCAGTAGTATGACGGCTTATAGCAATCAGCCCCAGCATTTT
j_gene: TRBJ2-7; d_gene: NA; v_gene: TRBV6-5; abundance: NA; CDR3aa: CASSPSYGSYEQYF; CDR3nt: TGTGCCAGCAGTCCATCTTACGGTTCCTACGAGCAGTACTTC
j_gene: TRBJ1-2; d_gene: NA; v_gene: TRBV28; abundance: NA; CDR3aa: CASSQSNYGYTF; CDR3nt: TGTGCCAGCTCGCAGAGTAACTATGGCTACACCTTC
j_gene: TRBJ1-1; d_gene: NA; v_gene: TRBV11-2; abundance: NA; CDR3aa: CASSLGMNTEAFF; CDR3nt: TGTGCCAGCAGCTTAGGGATGAACACTGAAGCTTTCTTT
j_gene: TRBJ2-7; d_gene: TRBD1; v_gene: TRBV6-1; abundance: NA; CDR3aa: CASRGDRAIYEQYF; CDR3nt: TGTGCCAGCAGAGGAGACAGGGCGATCTACGAGCAGTACTTC
j_gene: TRBJ2-7; d_gene: NA; v_gene: TRBV9; abundance: NA; CDR3aa: CASSVDEQYF; CDR3nt: TGTGCCAGCAGCGTAGACGAGCAGTACTTC
j_gene: TRBJ2-7; d_gene: NA; v_gene: TRBV2; abundance: NA; CDR3aa: CAGRRSTYEQYF; CDR3nt: TGTGCCGGCCGGCGGTCCACCTACGAGCAGTACTTC
j_gene: TRBJ2-5; d_gene: NA; v_gene: TRBV19; abundance: NA; CDR3aa: CASSSKDLSGETQYF; CDR3nt: TGTGCCAGTAGTAGCAAGGACCTCTCGGGAGAGACCCAGTACTTC
j_gene: TRBJ1-2; d_gene: TRBD1; v_gene: TRBV30; abundance: few; CDR3aa: CAWSKAGGRGYTF; CDR3nt: TGTGCCTGGAGCAAGGCAGGGGGCCGTGGCTACACCTTC
j_gene: TRBJ2-1; d_gene: NA; v_gene: TRBV5-8; abundance: NA; CDR3aa: CASSLNSNEQFF; CDR3nt: TGTGCCAGCAGCTTGAATTCCAATGAGCAGTTCTTC
j_gene: TRBJ2-1; d_gene: TRBD2; v_gene: TRBV7-8; abundance: NA; CDR3aa: CASSLIDGAGGHEQFF; CDR3nt: TGTGCCAGCAGCTTAATCGATGGAGCGGGAGGGCATGAGCAGTTCTTC
j_gene: TRBJ1-2; d_gene: NA; v_gene: TRBV25-1; abundance: NA; CDR3aa: CASSGPFYGYTF; CDR3nt: TGTGCCAGCAGTGGTCCCTTTTATGGCTACACCTTC
j_gene: TRBJ1-1; d_gene: NA; v_gene: TRBV20-1; abundance: NA; CDR3aa: CRAGAGTEAFF; CDR3nt: TGCAGGGCAGGGGCGGGGACTGAAGCTTTCTTT
j_gene: TRBJ2-7; d_gene: NA; v_gene: TRBV5-8; abundance: once; CDR3aa: CASSYVSGYEQYF; CDR3nt: TGTGCCAGCAGCTACGTATCGGGCTACGAGCAGTACTTC
j_gene: TRBJ2-7; d_gene: NA; v_gene: TRBV30; abundance: NA; CDR3aa: CAWSVTTGYEQYF; CDR3nt: TGTGCCTGGAGTGTAACGACAGGATACGAGCAGTACTTC
j_gene: TRBJ1-4; d_gene: NA; v_gene: TRBV7-8; abundance: NA; CDR3aa: CASSPTGVANEKLFF; CDR3nt: TGTGCCAGCAGCCCCACAGGCGTCGCTAATGAAAAACTGTTTTTT
j_gene: TRBJ2-7; d_gene: NA; v_gene: TRBV15; abundance: NA; CDR3aa: CATSVSGSSYEQYF; CDR3nt: TGTGCCACCTCAGTGAGTGGAAGCTCCTACGAGCAGTACTTC
j_gene: TRBJ1-3; d_gene: TRBD1; v_gene: TRBV11-2; abundance: few; CDR3aa: CASSSEGTAGNTIYF; CDR3nt: TGTGCCAGCAGCTCCGAGGGGACAGCTGGAAACACCATATATTTT
j_gene: TRBJ1-2; d_gene: NA; v_gene: TRBV14; abundance: NA; CDR3aa: CASATGRSGGYTF; CDR3nt: TGTGCCAGCGCCACCGGGAGGTCGGGTGGCTACACCTTC
j_gene: TRBJ1-3; d_gene: NA; v_gene: TRBV28; abundance: NA; CDR3aa: CASSLRRFSGNTIYF; CDR3nt: TGTGCCAGCAGTTTAAGACGGTTCTCTGGAAACACCATATATTTT
j_gene: TRBJ2-7; d_gene: NA; v_gene: TRBV4-2; abundance: few; CDR3aa: CASSQDSYEQYF; CDR3nt: TGTGCCAGCAGCCAGGACTCCTACGAGCAGTACTTC
j_gene: TRBJ1-1; d_gene: NA; v_gene: TRBV15; abundance: NA; CDR3aa: CATSAQMNTEAFF; CDR3nt: TGTGCCACCAGCGCCCAGATGAACACTGAAGCTTTCTTT
j_gene: TRBJ1-2; d_gene: TRBD1; v_gene: TRBV5-8; abundance: NA; CDR3aa: CASSFGTGNYGYTF; CDR3nt: TGTGCCAGCAGCTTCGGGACAGGGAACTATGGCTACACCTTC